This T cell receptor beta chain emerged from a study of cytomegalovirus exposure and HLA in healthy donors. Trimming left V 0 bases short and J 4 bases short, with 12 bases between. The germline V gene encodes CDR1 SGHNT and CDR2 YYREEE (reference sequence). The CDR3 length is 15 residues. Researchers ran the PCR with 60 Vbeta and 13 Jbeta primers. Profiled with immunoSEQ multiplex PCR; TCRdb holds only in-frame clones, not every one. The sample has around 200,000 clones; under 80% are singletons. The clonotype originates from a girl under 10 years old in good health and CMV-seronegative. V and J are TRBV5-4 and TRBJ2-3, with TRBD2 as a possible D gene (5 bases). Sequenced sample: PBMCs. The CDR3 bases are TGTGCCAGCAGCTTGGACGGGGTTGACGCAGATACGCAGTATTTT. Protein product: CASSLDGVDADTQYF.